Listed here are 8 T cell receptor beta chains from one sample, sequenced in a study of blood T cell dynamics during melanoma immunotherapy. Indicated time point: pre-treatment baseline. The protocol was immunoSEQ multiplex PCR, while the TCRdb copy is restricted to in-frame clones and leaves out a portion. The sample contains some 9,900 clones, over 75% of which appear only once. Specimen: blood, collected from a patient treated with checkpoint blockade. Source of these receptors: a human donor with melanoma.

There are a few counts of this clone. This chain links TRBV19 with TRBJ1-5; D is possibly TRBD1 (5 bases). The germline gives CDR1 LNHDA, CDR2 SQIVND (reference sequence). V lost 4 bases and J lost 2, with 12 bases in between. The length of the CDR3 is 15 residues. For the CDR3, the DNA is TGTGCCAGTAGTACCCAGGGAACCGGCAATCAGCCCCAGCATTTT. Its translation: CASSTQGTGNQPQHF. The full variable domain, its missing parts supplied by reference TRBV19 and TRBJ1-5, is DGGITQSPKYLFRKEGQNVTLSCEQNLNHDAMYWYRQDPGQGLRLIYYSQIVNDFQKGDIAEGYSVSREKKESFPLTVTSAQKNPTAFYLCASSTQGTGNQPQHFGDGTRLSIL.

CDR3 region: CASSIPGQGDYEQYF. The CDR3 DNA is TGTGCCAGCAGTATTCCGGGACAGGGCGACTACGAGCAGTACTTC. The chain couples TRBV6-5 to TRBJ2-7; 9 bases align to TRBD1. The junction had 8 bases not matched to a gene; V was cut back by 5 bases and J by 3 bases. This CDR3 has 15 residues. Germline V lookup: CDR1 MNHEY, CDR2 SVGAGI.

The chain joins TRBV28 to TRBJ1-5; a possible D gene is TRBD1 (6 bases). Germline values: CDR1 MDHEN, CDR2 SYDVKM. The length of the CDR3 is 12 residues. CDR3 sequence (DNA): TGTGCTGGGGGGGCGGAGAGTCAGCCCCAGCATTTT. This codes for CAGGAESQPQHF.

The chain is built from TRBV10-3 and TRBJ1-1; D remains unclear. V dropped 6 bases and J dropped 0 bases, with 11 bases sitting between them. Germline V CDR1 and CDR2: ENHRY, SYGVKD. The CDR3 has 14 amino acids. The CDR3 nucleotides are TGTGCCATCAGAAACAGCGATATGAACACTGAAGCTTTCTTT. It specifies CAIRNSDMNTEAFF.

The rearrangement links TRBV19 to TRBJ2-1, with D tentatively TRBD2 (5 bases). With 3 bases removed from V and 0 bases from J, the gap between germline ends came to 9 bases. Germline V gives CDR1 LNHDA, CDR2 SQIVND (reference sequence). This CDR3 is 15 amino acids long. CDR3 amino acids: CASSISTSSYNEQFF. The CDR3, as DNA: TGTGCCAGTAGTATTTCCACTAGCTCCTACAATGAGCAGTTCTTC.

This clone has more than one count but fewer than ten. This sequence joins TRBV10-2 and TRBJ2-1, with TRBD2 identical over 7 bases. This CDR3 is 13 amino acids long. The germline CDR1 and CDR2 sequences are WSHSY and SAAADI. V shed 6 bases, J shed 4 bases, and the junction held 3 bases outside the gene matches. The CDR3 spells CASRASGYNEQFF. In DNA, the CDR3 is TGCGCCAGCAGGGCTAGCGGATACAATGAGCAGTTCTTC.

This chain uses TRBV15 with TRBJ2-7; no clear D. V shed 0 bases and J shed 3 bases, with 9 bases lying between them. CDR1 and CDR2 (germline): LNHNV, YYDKDF (reference sequence). The CDR3 runs 14 residues. The CDR3 protein is CATSRDKEVYEQYF. For the CDR3, the DNA is TGTGCCACCAGCAGAGATAAAGAGGTCTACGAGCAGTACTTC.

The gene calls are TRBV6-5 and TRBJ1-6; D ambiguous. Trimming stripped 5 bases from V and 4 bases from J, with 12 bases between. This CDR3 is 15 amino acids long. The germline V gene has CDR1 MNHEY and CDR2 SVGAGI. The CDR3: CASSTGGRYNSPLHF. The CDR3 nucleotides are TGTGCCAGCAGTACCGGCGGACGGTATAATTCACCCCTCCACTTT.